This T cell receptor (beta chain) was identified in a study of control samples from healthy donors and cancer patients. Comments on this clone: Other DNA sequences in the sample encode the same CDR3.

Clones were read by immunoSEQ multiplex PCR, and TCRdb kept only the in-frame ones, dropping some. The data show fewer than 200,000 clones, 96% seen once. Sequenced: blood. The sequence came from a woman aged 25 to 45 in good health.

As DNA, the CDR3 is TGTGCCAGCAGCTTGGCTGGTCAGCCCCAGCATTTT. Protein sequence: CASSLAGQPQHF. The genes are TRBV5-6 and TRBJ1-5; D call uncertain. The CDR3 has 12 residues. The germline CDR1 and CDR2 sequences are SGHDT and YYEEEE. V gave up 0 bases and J gave up 6 bases, with 4 bases separating them.